This T cell receptor (beta chain) was captured in a study of vaccination and CD4 T cells after COVID-19. Study information: Typically, post-vaccine samples were obtained a median 72 days after dose two, within a range of 14 to 241.

Treatment meaning: roughly 10-day PBMC culture with coronavirus spike peptide pools or control peptides (ViraFEST assay). Using peptide pools, antigen-specific T cells were expanded in ViraFEST before TCRs were sequenced. Of note for this clonotype: The antigen is unknown.

Study findings and constraints: The rise in median SARS-CoV-2-reactive clonotypes, from around 19 to 38, was not significant.

Germline assignment: CDR1 LGHNA and CDR2 YSLEER. The V segment lost 1 base and the J segment 7 bases; nucleotides outside the gene matches: 7. The CDR3 totals 15 residues. At the Johns Hopkins FTIC core, DNA taken from cultured CD4+ T cells was sequenced by way of the Oncomine TCR Beta short-read assay. TCRdb redid the calling of the PCR reads with MiXCR, one entry per CDR3 protein. The table lists around 20,000 distinct CDR3 sequences, roughly 47% of them singletons, with roughly 13% in the top ten. The rearrangement joins TRBV4-3 to TRBJ2-5, with 9 nucleotides matching TRBD1. The sample consisted of cultured CD4+ T cells from blood. This receptor was identified in a human donor with COVID-19. Here the CDR3 reads CASSQVGGGQGTQYF. CDR3 DNA sequence: TGCGCCAGCAGCCAAGTTGGAGGGGGACAGGGGACCCAGTACTTC.